Each of the 32 T cell receptor beta chains below was sequenced from the same sample in a study of PD-L1 blockade in urothelial cancer. The repertoire was sequenced with immunoSEQ multiplex PCR; TCRdb's copy has only in-frame clones and lacks some. This table holds more than 40,000 clones, 75% to 90% found once. Noted time point: pretreatment peripheral blood. Material: PBMCs, obtained around atezolizumab (anti-PD-L1) treatment. Every receptor here comes from a man between 50 and 59 years old with urothelial cancer.

The CDR3 sequence: CASSQSPNLEETQYF. CDR3 nucleotides: TGTGCCAGCAGCCAATCGCCTAACCTCGAAGAGACCCAGTACTTC. The chain links TRBV14 to TRBJ2-5; D gene ambiguous. Trimming shortened V by 2 bases and J by 3 bases, and 13 bases separated the two germline ends. The CDR3 totals 15 residues. Germline V lookup: CDR1 SGHDN, CDR2 FVKESK.

The sample holds a few counts of this clone. Mismatch with germline at one junction end may stem from a read error. This rearrangement joins TRBV6-1 to TRBJ1-1, with 8 bases aligning to TRBD1. The CDR3 covers 16 residues. CDR1 is MNHNS, CDR2 SASEGT, per germline. Written as DNA, the CDR3 is TGTGCCAGCAGGGAAGGACAGGGTAGGCGAGGCACTGAAGCTTTCTTT. It codes for CASREGQGRRGTEAFF.

The chain recombines TRBV18 with TRBJ1-5, with TRBD1 as a possible D gene (5 bases). Germline values: CDR1 KGHSH, CDR2 LQKENI. Trimming took off 3 bases at V and 0 bases at J, with 12 bases between the two ends. The CDR3 contains 16 residues. The DNA for the CDR3 is TGTGCCAGCTCACCTGATGACAGTAATAGCAATCAGCCCCAGCATTTT. Translation gives CASSPDDSNSNQPQHF.

V usage is TRBV30 and J usage is TRBJ2-7; 8 bases match TRBD2. The CDR3 covers 15 residues. Losses at the gene ends were 5 bases for V and 2 bases for J; bases not matched to a gene: 11. The germline gives CDR1 GTSNPN, CDR2 SVGIG (reference sequence). CDR3 nucleotides: TGTGCCTGGCGTGCCTGGACGGGAGGGACCTACGAGCAGTACTTC. Residues: CAWRAWTGGTYEQYF.

The V and J genes are TRBV11-2 and TRBJ2-7; 9 bases are a match to TRBD1. V shed 3 bases and J 6 bases; nucleotides not matched to a gene: 9. Germline CDR1 SGHAT, CDR2 FQNNGV. The CDR3 has 15 residues. DNA of the CDR3: TGTGCCAGCAGCTTTGGGACAGGGCCCGCCGGCGAGCAGTACTTC. Its translation is CASSFGTGPAGEQYF.

The chain employs TRBV6-1 and TRBJ1-1; D gene ambiguous. Germline V gene lookup returns CDR1 MNHNS and CDR2 SASEGT. Trimming left V 3 bases short and J 11 bases short, with 25 bases between. The CDR3 has 16 amino acids. CDR3 nucleotides: TGTGCCAGCAGTGAGGGAAATATTATGTGGGATGCGGGGGCTTTCTTT. It specifies CASSEGNIMWDAGAFF.

The chain is built from TRBV2 and TRBJ2-7; TRBD2 aligns across 9 bases. The CDR3 extends over 15 amino acids. CDR1 is SNHLY and CDR2 is FYNNEI in the germline V gene. V gave up 3 bases and J gave up 3 bases; unmatched junction bases: 6. The CDR3 loop reads CASSEGRGGIYEQYV. CDR3 nucleotide sequence: TGTGCCAGCAGTGAGGGGCGGGGGGGAATCTACGAGCAGTACGTC.

This rearrangement joins TRBV7-3 to TRBJ2-1, with TRBD2 matching over 11 bases. The ends lost 5 bases at V and 4 bases at J; junction bases unmatched: 4. The germline V gene encodes CDR1 SGHTA and CDR2 FQGTGA. The CDR3 runs 15 residues. DNA for the CDR3: TGTGCCAGCAGCCTAGCGGGAGGTCTGTACAATGAGCAGTTCTTC. Amino acids: CASSLAGGLYNEQFF.

V usage is TRBV6-5 and J usage is TRBJ2-1; D is perhaps TRBD2 (6 bases). Trimming pared 7 bases from V and 10 bases from J, leaving 17 bases between. There are 13 residues in the CDR3. Germline assignment: CDR1 MNHEY and CDR2 SVGAGI. The CDR3 DNA reads as TGTGCCAGCATAAAACCGGGGGTGGAAGAGCAGTTCTTC. It encodes CASIKPGVEEQFF.

The chain couples TRBV6-5 to TRBJ2-7, with TRBD2 matching over 10 bases. In germline, CDR1 is MNHEY, CDR2 SVGAGI. There are 15 residues in the CDR3. Trimming at V came to 6 bases and at J to 3 bases, leaving 8 bases not matched to a gene. This chain's CDR3 is CASSVIAGGGYEQYF. The DNA of the CDR3 is TGTGCCAGCAGCGTAATAGCGGGAGGAGGCTACGAGCAGTACTTC.

This chain links TRBV13 with TRBJ2-1, with TRBD2 matching over 7 bases. J gave up 0 bases and V 5 bases, and 10 bases lay outside the gene matches. Germline V gene data show CDR1 as PRHDT and CDR2 as FYEKMQ (reference sequence). This CDR3 has 17 amino acids. CDR3 sequence reads: CASSVRLGGSSYNEQFF. The CDR3 DNA follows: TGTGCCAGCAGCGTGCGACTCGGCGGGAGCTCCTACAATGAGCAGTTCTTC.

This rearrangement joins TRBV20-1 to TRBJ2-1, with D unclear. Germline values: CDR1 DFQATT, CDR2 SNEGSKA (reference sequence). The CDR3 contains 11 residues. Trimming shortened V by 6 bases and J by 13 bases, and 16 bases separated the two germline ends. The CDR3 DNA is TGCAGTGCGACCAGCGAGGTAGTTCAGTTCTTC. This translates into CSATSEVVQFF.

The chain couples TRBV29-1 to TRBJ1-5; no definite D call. There are 13 residues in the CDR3. CDR1 SQVTM and CDR2 ANQGSEA come from the germline V gene. With 5 bases removed from V and 5 bases from J, the gap between germline ends came to 13 bases. CDR3 nucleotide sequence: TGCAGCGTTCTGTGGGCGCTTGATCAGCCCCAGCATTTT. Amino acids: CSVLWALDQPQHF.

In this sample, this clone is medium-sized. The chain joins TRBV10-2 to TRBJ1-4; no clear D. The V end lost 3 bases, the J end lost 4 bases, and 6 bases lay between the germline ends. Germline V gene data show CDR1 as WSHSY and CDR2 as SAAADI. There are 13 residues in the CDR3. The CDR3 sequence is CASSETSNEKLFF. The CDR3 nucleotides are TGCGCCAGCAGTGAAACCAGTAATGAAAAACTGTTTTTT.

V usage is TRBV7-9 and J usage is TRBJ1-1; 7 bases agree with TRBD1. V shed 5 bases and J 10 bases; nucleotides not matched to a gene: 7. The CDR3 consists of 12 residues. In germline, CDR1 is SEHNR, CDR2 FQNEAQ (reference sequence). The CDR3 sequence is CASSPDQGGAFF. DNA for the CDR3: TGTGCCAGCAGCCCGGACCAGGGGGGAGCTTTCTTT. Variable domain in full (rest from reference TRBV7-9 and TRBJ1-1): DTGVSQNPRHKITKRGQNVTFRCDPISEHNRLYWYRQTLGQGPEFLTYFQNEAQLEKSRLLSDRFSAERPKGSFSTLEIQRTEQGDSAMYLCASSPDQGGAFFGQGTRLTVV.

The chain recombines TRBV18 with TRBJ1-1; 7 nucleotides match TRBD1. With 4 bases clipped from V and 3 bases from J, the junction kept 11 bases outside the gene matches. The CDR3 is made up of 16 amino acids. Germline-derived CDR1 and CDR2 are KGHSH and LQKENI. The CDR3 reads CASSQQGMRSHTEAFF. The CDR3 DNA follows: TGTGCCAGCTCACAACAGGGGATGAGGAGCCACACTGAAGCTTTCTTT.

This chain connects TRBV4-2 to TRBJ1-1; the match to TRBD1 covers 7 bases. This CDR3 region has 14 residues. The V segment lost 3 bases and the J segment 5 bases; nucleotides outside the gene matches: 6. The germline CDR1 and CDR2 sequences are LGHNA and YNFKEQ. CDR3 region: CASSQETGVTEAFF. CDR3 coding DNA: TGTGCCAGCAGCCAGGAAACAGGGGTTACTGAAGCTTTCTTT.

This chain links TRBV19 with TRBJ1-5, with 10 bases that match TRBD1. The CDR3 sequence is 18 residues long. Trimming cost V 3 bases and J 6 bases; bases outside gene matches: 14. The germline CDR1 and CDR2 sequences are LNHDA and SQIVND (reference sequence). CDR3 DNA: TGTGCCAGTAGTATCCGGGACAGGGGTACGTCTCGACCTCAGCCCCAGCATTTT. Amino acid sequence: CASSIRDRGTSRPQPQHF.

The sample holds one count of this clone. The CDR3 is CASRWTGGNQPQHF. In DNA, the CDR3 is TGTGCCAGTAGGTGGACAGGGGGGAATCAGCCCCAGCATTTT. The chain is built from TRBV19 and TRBJ1-5; 10 nucleotides align to TRBD1. The CDR3 loop spans 14 amino acids. V was pared by 6 bases and J by 4 bases, with 3 bases of the junction left unmatched. The germline V gene encodes CDR1 LNHDA and CDR2 SQIVND (reference sequence).

The chain employs TRBV5-8 and TRBJ1-1; TRBD1 agrees at 9 bases. CDR1 and CDR2 (germline): SGHTS, YDEGEE. This CDR3 has 15 amino acids. Germline trimming cut 3 bases from V and 0 bases from J; bases unmatched to any gene: 3. The CDR3 DNA follows: TGTGCCAGCAGCTCGGGGACAGGGCTGAACACTGAAGCTTTCTTT. This codes for CASSSGTGLNTEAFF.

For the CDR3, the DNA is TGTGCCAGCAGGAATAGGGGCTCTGGAAACACCATATATTTT. Its protein is CASRNRGSGNTIYF. The chain joins TRBV6-5 to TRBJ1-3; TRBD1 might be the D (5 bases). This CDR3 has 14 residues. Germline loops: CDR1 MNHEY, CDR2 SVGAGI. V gave up 6 bases and J gave up 0 bases, with 9 bases separating them.

The genes are TRBV5-4 and TRBJ2-2, with 10 bases identical to TRBD2. The J segment lost 0 bases and the V segment lost 4 bases, leaving 3 bases of the junction unmatched. Germline V gene data show CDR1 as SGHNT and CDR2 as YYREEE (reference sequence). The CDR3 loop spans 16 amino acids. DNA of the CDR3: TGTGCCAGCAGCACGGGGACTAGCGCGAACACCGGGGAGCTGTTTTTT. It specifies CASSTGTSANTGELFF.

The V gene is TRBV5-4, the J gene TRBJ2-1; 12 bases are shared with TRBD1. V trimming: 5 bases; J trimming: 7 bases; junction bases outside the gene matches: 7. Germline CDR1 and CDR2: SGHNT and YYREEE (reference sequence). The CDR3 has 15 amino acids. The CDR3 sequence: CASRSGTGGFNEQFF. Written as DNA, the CDR3 is TGTGCCAGCAGGTCCGGGACAGGGGGCTTTAATGAGCAGTTCTTC.

The V gene is TRBV11-1, the J gene TRBJ2-3, with D perhaps matching TRBD2 (6 bases). Germline V gene lookup returns CDR1 SGHAT and CDR2 FQDESV (reference sequence). Trimming pared 6 bases from V and 5 bases from J, leaving 18 bases between. CDR3 length: 15 residues. The CDR3 reads CASSFLGGKGDTQYF. Here the CDR3 DNA reads TGTGCCAGCAGTTTCTTGGGGGGAAAGGGAGATACGCAGTATTTT.

The gene calls are TRBV28 and TRBJ2-7, with 8 bases lining up with TRBD1. CDR3 length: 12 residues. Germline V lookup: CDR1 MDHEN, CDR2 SYDVKM. Trimming at V came to 8 bases and at J to 3 bases, leaving 3 bases not matched to a gene. CDR3 bases: TGTGCCAGCGGAGACAGGGGCTACGAGCAGTACGTC. Translation gives CASGDRGYEQYV.

The chain uses TRBV28 and TRBJ1-1; D call uncertain. The CDR3 contains 14 residues. Germline V gene lookup returns CDR1 MDHEN and CDR2 SYDVKM. V was cut by 6 bases and J by 0 bases, with 11 bases left in between. This CDR3 is CASSSLAMNTEAFF. DNA for the CDR3: TGTGCCAGCAGCTCACTTGCCATGAACACTGAAGCTTTCTTT.

The V call is TRBV6-4, the J call TRBJ1-2; D may be TRBD1 (6 bases). Germline loops: CDR1 MRHNA, CDR2 SNTAGT. V was clipped by 4 bases and J by 4 bases, with 16 bases between them. The CDR3 consists of 15 residues. CDR3 nucleotide sequence: TGTGCCAGCAGTGCAGACAGGATTGCCGCCTATGGCTACACCTTC. Its protein is CASSADRIAAYGYTF.

The chain joins TRBV11-2 to TRBJ2-3; TRBD1 aligns across 8 bases. Per the germline V gene, CDR1 is SGHAT and CDR2 is FQNNGV. This CDR3 contains 16 residues. J lost 2 bases, V lost 1 base, and 5 bases had no gene match. As DNA, the CDR3 is TGTGCCAGCAGCTTAGGGCAGGGGGCCCACACAGATACGCAGTATTTT. This gives the protein CASSLGQGAHTDTQYF.

The chain has TRBV28 and TRBJ1-1, with 7 bases fitting TRBD1. Germline V gene sequence: CDR1 MDHEN, CDR2 SYDVKM. J was trimmed by 4 bases and V by 4 bases; bases with no gene match: 3. CDR3 size: 13 residues. The CDR3 spells CASSWDRITEAFF. The CDR3 nucleotides are TGTGCCAGCAGTTGGGACAGAATCACTGAAGCTTTCTTT.

V usage is TRBV5-1 and J usage is TRBJ2-5, with TRBD2 matching over 7 bases. The germline CDR1 and CDR2 sequences are SGHRS and YFSETQ. This CDR3 region has 15 residues. The trim removed 2 bases at V and 5 bases at J, leaving 9 bases unmatched. CDR3 coding DNA: TGCGCCAGCAGCTTACTGGTCGGGAGGACGGAGACCCAGTACTTC. Residues: CASSLLVGRTETQYF.

The chain employs TRBV18 and TRBJ2-5; D perhaps matches TRBD2 (6 bases). V lost 3 bases to trimming and J lost 5 bases, with 16 bases between them. The CDR3 totals 15 residues. Germline V lookup: CDR1 KGHSH, CDR2 LQKENI. CDR3 DNA sequence: TGTGCCAGCTCACCCCGGACTACCTCGTGGGAGACCCAGTACTTC. Translating gives CASSPRTTSWETQYF.

The CDR3 sequence is CASTTQGVDTEAFF. Written as DNA, the CDR3 is TGTGCCAGCACCACGCAGGGGGTAGACACTGAAGCTTTCTTT. V and J are TRBV2 and TRBJ1-1; 7 nucleotides match TRBD1. The germline V gene encodes CDR1 SNHLY and CDR2 FYNNEI. CDR3 length equals 14 residues. V was pared by 7 bases and J by 3 bases, with 8 bases of the junction left unmatched.